This TCR beta chain was found in a study of technical replicates of blood from four donors. Sequencing used immunoSEQ multiplex PCR; TCRdb keeps in-frame clones, though not all of them. The table has about 82,000 clones, 94% seen once. The V end was cut by 2 bases, the J end by 8 bases, with 9 bases between. This CDR3 has 12 residues. The V gene's germline CDR1 is MNHEY and CDR2 SVGAGI. The sample taken for sequencing was T cells isolated from PBMCs. This sequence was found in a human donor in good health. The chain carries TRBV6-5 and TRBJ1-1; D is possibly TRBD1 (6 bases). The CDR3 sequence is CASSYLQGEAFF. CDR3 in DNA: TGTGCCAGCAGTTACCTCCAGGGGGAAGCTTTCTTT.